This T cell receptor (beta chain) was identified during a study of graft-versus-host responses after intestinal transplantation. Study overall: Each recipient received a multivisceral, liver-intestinal, or isolated intestinal graft. The whole recipient group had anti-thymocyte globulin induction followed by tacrolimus and steroids for approximately three years. Regarding the study as a whole: Circulating GvH clones peaking coincided with falling HvG clones soon after transplant.

Germline assignment: CDR1 MGHRA and CDR2 YSYEKL. The CDR3 runs to 16 residues. Deletions cut 0 bases from V and 0 bases from J, with 12 bases between. Turning to this clone: No antigen is known for it.

Generated by immunoSEQ multiplex PCR, the TCRdb table keeps only in-frame clones and is missing some. The sample yields 77,000 or so clones, roughly 90% seen once. Sequencing used PBMCs, obtained 98 days after intestinal transplantation. The chain uses TRBV4-1 and TRBJ2-7; D not resolved. This clonotype was sampled from a human patient who received an intestinal transplant, so some T cells may come from the graft donor. CDR3 bases: TGCGCCAGCAGCCAAGAACGGGCGGCCCTCTCCTACGAGCAGTACTTC. Protein: CASSQERAALSYEQYF.